Below, 18 T cell receptor beta chains from the same sample are listed, as sequenced in a study of shared clonotypes between healthy human individuals. Clones were read by immunoSEQ multiplex PCR, and TCRdb kept only the in-frame ones, dropping some. The sample holds more than 550,000 clones; about two thirds are singletons and the top ten take roughly 1.8%. The source material was memory CD4+ T cells sorted from blood. Subset given: CD45RA-negative fraction. Receptors were obtained from a woman in her twenties or thirties in good health.

The V call is TRBV18, the J call TRBJ1-4, with 9 bases lining up with TRBD1. The CDR3 covers 17 residues. V lost 1 base, J lost 2 bases, and 5 bases stayed unmatched. Germline assignment: CDR1 KGHSH and CDR2 LQKENI. CDR3 DNA sequence: TGTGCCAGCTCACCACGAGGGACAGGGTCGACTAATGAAAAACTGTTTTTT. This encodes CASSPRGTGSTNEKLFF.

This clone was observed a few times. The rearrangement links TRBV7-9 to TRBJ2-1; D uncertain. The CDR3 sequence is 14 residues long. Germline CDR1 is SEHNR and CDR2 is FQNEAQ (reference sequence). Trimming shortened V by 3 bases and J by 1 base, and 7 bases separated the two germline ends. The CDR3 coding sequence is TGTGCCAGCAGCTTTCTCGATTCCTACAATGAGCAGTTCTTC. Translating it yields CASSFLDSYNEQFF.

The chain is built from TRBV27 and TRBJ2-5, with TRBD2 matching over 7 bases. V lost 5 bases and J lost 5; bases outside the gene matches: 17. The CDR3 consists of 17 residues. Per the germline V gene, CDR1 is MNHEY and CDR2 is SMNVEV (reference sequence). The CDR3 DNA reads as TGTGCCAGCAGTCATATTCTACCCGGGAGGTTATATGAGACCCAGTACTTC. As protein: CASSHILPGRLYETQYF.

The gene calls are TRBV5-5 and TRBJ2-3; no reliable D call. CDR1 is SGHKS and CDR2 is YYEKEE in the germline V gene (reference sequence). The V gene lost 1 base and the J gene lost 2 bases, with 11 bases spanning the gap. The length of the CDR3 is 15 residues. DNA of the CDR3: TGTGCCAGCAGCTTGACCCTGGACCTCACAGATACGCAGTATTTT. This gives the protein CASSLTLDLTDTQYF. The full variable domain, in which reference TRBV5-5 and TRBJ2-3 provide the parts outside the CDR3, is DAGVTQSPTHLIKTRGQQVTLRCSPISGHKSVSWYQQVLGQGPQFIFQYYEKEERGRGNFPDRFSARQFPNYSSELNVNALLLGDSALYLCASSLTLDLTDTQYFGPGTRLTVL.

CDR3 coding DNA: TGTGCCAGCAGTTTATTGAGCAGTTCTAGCACAGATACGCAGTATTTT. Residues: CASSLLSSSSTDTQYF. The chain employs TRBV28 and TRBJ2-3; no clear D gene. The length of the CDR3 is 16 residues. V shed 1 base and J shed 0 bases, with 11 bases lying between them. The germline CDR1 and CDR2 sequences are MDHEN and SYDVKM. Full variable domain (remainder filled in from reference TRBV28 and TRBJ2-3): DVKVTQSSRYLVKRTGEKVFLECVQDMDHENMFWYRQDPGLGLRLIYFSYDVKMKEKGDIPEGYSVSREKKERFSLILESASTNQTSMYLCASSLLSSSSTDTQYFGPGTRLTVL.

A few counts support this clone. The chain joins TRBV7-2 to TRBJ2-2, with D unclear. Trimming removed 4 bases at V and 6 bases at J, with 12 bases between. This CDR3 contains 14 residues. Per the germline V gene, CDR1 is SGHTA and CDR2 is FQGNSA. The CDR3: CASSYHSVAGELFF. In DNA form, the CDR3 reads TGTGCCAGCAGCTACCATTCGGTGGCCGGGGAGCTGTTTTTT.

Regarding this clone: This same CDR3 is encoded by further DNA sequences in the sample. The rearrangement links TRBV20-1 to TRBJ2-1; D ambiguous. Germline CDR1 reads DFQATT; CDR2 reads SNEGSKA (reference sequence). The CDR3 runs to 11 residues. The V and J ends lost 2 bases and 4 bases respectively, with 3 bases between them. The DNA for the CDR3 is TGCAGTGCTAGACGATACAATGAGCAGTTCTTC. Translating it yields CSARRYNEQFF.

This chain uses TRBV5-1 with TRBJ1-5; no firm D call. Germline CDR1 SGHRS, CDR2 YFSETQ. V was clipped by 5 bases and J by 6 bases, with 15 bases between them. The CDR3 contains 14 residues. CDR3 protein: CASRSDPGSQPQHF. In nucleotides, the CDR3 is TGCGCCAGCAGGTCGGATCCGGGCAGTCAGCCCCAGCATTTT.

V gene TRBV5-5 combines with J gene TRBJ2-5; D might be TRBD1 (6 bases). This CDR3 has 15 residues. V lost 2 bases, J lost 1 base, and 12 bases lay in between. The germline gives CDR1 SGHKS, CDR2 YYEKEE (reference sequence). The CDR3 nucleotides are TGTGCCAGCAGCTTCCAGGGGAAAAGCCAAGAGACCCAGTACTTC. It specifies CASSFQGKSQETQYF.

The chain is built from TRBV2 and TRBJ1-2; the D is unclear. The CDR3 contains 12 residues. Germline V gene data show CDR1 as SNHLY and CDR2 as FYNNEI. The V and J ends lost 10 bases and 4 bases respectively, with 13 bases between them. CDR3 DNA sequence: TGTGCCACGTCTCCCGACATCTATGGCTACACCTTC. It is translated as CATSPDIYGYTF.

The chain uses TRBV7-3 and TRBJ2-1, with TRBD2 identical over 8 bases. Trimming took 1 base from V and 2 from J; bases not matched to a gene: 1. Germline V gene sequence: CDR1 SGHTA, CDR2 FQGTGA. This CDR3 region has 15 residues. CDR3 protein: CASSLRREAYNEQFF. The DNA for the CDR3 is TGTGCCAGCAGCTTAAGGCGGGAGGCCTACAATGAGCAGTTCTTC.

The chain carries TRBV7-2 and TRBJ1-1; 10 nucleotides agree with TRBD1. This CDR3 comprises 16 residues. Germline assignment: CDR1 SGHTA and CDR2 FQGNSA. V shed 5 bases, J shed 1 base, and the junction held 7 bases outside the gene matches. CDR3 nucleotide sequence: TGTGCCAGCAGCCTCCGGGACAGGGGTCCGAACACTGAAGCTTTCTTT. Residues: CASSLRDRGPNTEAFF.

The J gene is TRBJ2-7, the V gene TRBV11-3, with 8 bases matching TRBD2. The CDR3 sequence is 16 residues long. Trimming cost V 2 bases and J 6 bases; bases outside gene matches: 12. In germline, CDR1 is SGHNT, CDR2 YENEEA. This CDR3 is CASSLSGLASIREQYF. The CDR3 DNA reads as TGTGCCAGCAGCTTAAGCGGACTAGCATCGATTCGCGAGCAGTACTTC.

The chain carries TRBV7-9 and TRBJ2-7, with 13 bases identical to TRBD2. V shed 5 bases and J 5 bases; nucleotides not matched to a gene: 6. CDR1 is SEHNR and CDR2 is FQNEAQ in the germline V gene (reference sequence). This CDR3 has 15 amino acids. CDR3 amino acids: CASSRGLAGVDEQYF. The DNA for the CDR3 is TGTGCCAGCAGCCGCGGACTAGCGGGAGTCGACGAGCAGTACTTC.

The chain carries TRBV19 and TRBJ1-5; the D gene is possibly TRBD1 (5 bases). V lost 6 bases to trimming and J lost 1 base, with 10 bases between them. CDR3 size: 14 residues. The germline V gene encodes CDR1 LNHDA and CDR2 SQIVND (reference sequence). DNA for the CDR3: TGTGCCAGTAGCGACAGAATCAGCAATCAGCCCCAGCATTTT. Its protein is CASSDRISNQPQHF.

This clone was recorded a few times. This specimen includes other DNA sequences encoding the same CDR3. V is TRBV5-1 and J is TRBJ2-2; D might be TRBD1 (7 bases). Germline loops: CDR1 SGHRS, CDR2 YFSETQ. V lost 3 bases to trimming and J lost 3 bases, with 12 bases between them. CDR3 length equals 15 residues. CDR3 region: CASSWGDRDTGELFF. CDR3 DNA sequence: TGCGCCAGCAGCTGGGGGGACAGAGACACCGGGGAGCTGTTTTTT.

With regard to this clone: The sample has other DNA sequences that encode this CDR3 too. This chain joins TRBV5-4 and TRBJ1-2; 9 bases map to TRBD1. Germline V lookup: CDR1 SGHNT, CDR2 YYREEE (reference sequence). Trimming removed 2 bases from V and 4 bases from J; junction bases left unmatched: 3. This CDR3 is built from 14 residues. CDR3 nucleotides: TGTGCCAGCAGCTTCGACAGGGGGGGCTATGGCTACACCTTC. Its protein product is CASSFDRGGYGYTF.

The V gene is TRBV7-9, the J gene TRBJ2-5; 7 bases are a match to TRBD2. Germline CDR1 and CDR2: SEHNR and FQNEAQ (reference sequence). The CDR3 has 12 residues. The trim removed 8 bases at V and 4 bases at J, leaving 4 bases unmatched. The chain's CDR3 is CASGTGGETQYF. DNA for the CDR3: TGTGCCAGCGGGACGGGAGGAGAGACCCAGTACTTC. The full variable domain, in which reference TRBV7-9 and TRBJ2-5 provide the parts outside the CDR3, is DTGVSQNPRHKITKRGQNVTFRCDPISEHNRLYWYRQTLGQGPEFLTYFQNEAQLEKSRLLSDRFSAERPKGSFSTLEIQRTEQGDSAMYLCASGTGGETQYFGPGTRLLVL.